The 17 T cell receptor beta chains reported below all come from one sample, sequenced in a study of HIV-infected children after antiretroviral therapy interruption. Unique molecular identifiers were included in an RNA-based 3' RACE TCR library. TCRdb re-called the 3' RACE reads through MiXCR, storing one row per CDR3 protein. The sample carries 70,000 to 90,000 distinct CDR3 sequences, about 7.2% recorded once. Treatment noted: PENTA 11 planned treatment interruption arm or continuous ART arm. This specimen was CD45RA+ CD4+ T cells from PBMCs, pooled from several time points, taken from a donor given antiretroviral therapy, either interrupted or continuous. Subset specified: naive CD4+ CD45RA+ CD45RO- T cells. The source of these receptors is a pool of human donors with HIV.

This clonotype appeared many times. The gene calls are TRBV19 and TRBJ2-5; 8 nucleotides align to TRBD1. Germline lookup yields CDR1 LNHDA and CDR2 SQIVND (reference sequence). Trimming took 8 bases from V and 4 from J; bases not matched to a gene: 9. The CDR3 runs to 14 residues. This chain's CDR3 is CASSPRTGTETQYF. The CDR3 nucleotides are TGTGCCAGTTCCCCCCGGACAGGGACAGAGACCCAGTACTTC.

This clonotype appeared many times. The chain employs TRBV11-2 and TRBJ2-2; D call uncertain. The CDR3 extends over 12 amino acids. Germline V gene sequence: CDR1 SGHAT, CDR2 FQNNGV. The V gene lost 3 bases and the J gene lost 5 bases, with 4 bases spanning the gap. CDR3: CASSFRTGELFF. CDR3 in DNA: TGTGCCAGCAGCTTCCGGACCGGGGAGCTGTTTTTT.

This sequence joins TRBV15 and TRBJ1-1; D gene unclear. This CDR3 spans 14 amino acids. V lost 5 bases to trimming and J lost 0 bases, with 10 bases between them. Germline V CDR1 and CDR2: LNHNV, YYDKDF (reference sequence). This CDR3 reads CATSGRDLNTEAFF. CDR3 sequence (DNA): TGTGCCACCAGCGGACGAGATCTGAACACTGAAGCTTTCTTT.

This clonotype was observed many times. The chain is built from TRBV19 and TRBJ2-6; the match to TRBD2 covers 10 bases. With 4 bases clipped from V and 0 bases from J, the junction kept 9 bases outside the gene matches. The CDR3 has 19 amino acids. Germline lookup yields CDR1 LNHDA and CDR2 SQIVND (reference sequence). The CDR3 DNA follows: TGTGCCAGTAGTAGACTTCTAGCGGGAGCCTTCTCTGGGGCCAACGTCCTGACTTTC. Amino acids: CASSRLLAGAFSGANVLTF.

With regard to this clonotype: A much larger clonotype is one base distant, so this may be a read error. This chain uses TRBV27 with TRBJ2-1; 11 bases fit TRBD1. Germline lookup yields CDR1 MNHEY and CDR2 SMNVEV (reference sequence). The CDR3 is 16 amino acids. As DNA, the CDR3 is TGTGCCAACAGTTTGGGGACAGGGGGGGCCTACAATGAGCAGTTCTTC. Amino acids: CANSLGTGGAYNEQFF.

This chain connects TRBV12-5 to TRBJ1-1; D call uncertain. Germline V lookup: CDR1 LGHNT, CDR2 FRNRAP. The CDR3 totals 13 residues. Trimming pared 2 bases from V and 5 bases from J, leaving 9 bases between. This CDR3 reads CASGLRAVTEAFF. The CDR3 nucleotides are TGTGCTAGTGGTTTGCGGGCTGTGACTGAAGCTTTCTTT.

This clonotype came up a few times. The chain combines TRBV7-9 with TRBJ2-7; D gene ambiguous. This CDR3 has 12 amino acids. Germline V CDR1 and CDR2: SEHNR, FQNEAQ (reference sequence). V lost 1 base, J lost 4 bases, and 5 bases lay in between. The CDR3 loop is CASSLVAYEQYF. In nucleotides, the CDR3 is TGTGCCAGCAGCTTAGTAGCATACGAGCAGTACTTC.

This clonotype was picked up many times. The chain links TRBV4-1 to TRBJ1-1, with D possibly TRBD1 on 5 matching bases. The CDR3 loop spans 15 amino acids. The germline V gene encodes CDR1 MGHRA and CDR2 YSYEKL. V lost 2 bases and J lost 1, with 11 bases in between. CDR3 coding DNA: TGCGCCAGCAGCCAATTAAAGGGGCCGAACACTGAAGCTTTCTTT. This gives the protein CASSQLKGPNTEAFF.

This clonotype was detected many times. The rearrangement uses TRBV19 and TRBJ2-1, with 12 bases identical to TRBD2. The V gene's germline CDR1 is LNHDA and CDR2 SQIVND (reference sequence). The V and J ends lost 3 bases and 9 bases, in that order; junction bases with no gene match: 9. The CDR3 sequence is 16 residues long. The chain's CDR3 is CASSIRGLAGRFEQFF. In DNA form, the CDR3 reads TGTGCCAGTAGTATCCGAGGACTAGCGGGAAGATTTGAGCAGTTCTTC. Full variable domain (missing parts from reference TRBV19 and TRBJ2-1): DGGITQSPKYLFRKEGQNVTLSCEQNLNHDAMYWYRQDPGQGLRLIYYSQIVNDFQKGDIAEGYSVSREKKESFPLTVTSAQKNPTAFYLCASSIRGLAGRFEQFFGPGTRLTVL.

This clonotype was found many times. The chain has TRBV20-1 and TRBJ1-6, with D possibly matching TRBD1 (5 bases). Germline V gene sequence: CDR1 DFQATT, CDR2 SNEGSKA (reference sequence). V lost 2 bases and J 4 bases, leaving 9 bases between the germline ends. The CDR3 runs 14 residues. The CDR3 spells CSARSRAYNSPLHF. The CDR3 DNA sequence: TGCAGTGCTAGATCCAGGGCTTATAATTCACCCCTCCACTTT.

This clonotype was found many times. V and J are TRBV28 and TRBJ2-7, with 9 positions matching TRBD1. J was trimmed by 3 bases and V by 3 bases; bases with no gene match: 6. Germline-derived CDR1 and CDR2 are MDHEN and SYDVKM. The CDR3 length is 15 residues. The CDR3 DNA reads TGTGCCAGCAGTTTCAGGGACAGGGTATTCTACGAGCAGTACTTC. This gives the protein CASSFRDRVFYEQYF.

This clonotype has a count of ten or more. J is TRBJ1-1 and V is TRBV28; D ambiguous. CDR1 is MDHEN and CDR2 is SYDVKM in the germline V gene. The CDR3 has 14 amino acids. V lost 2 bases to trimming and J lost 1 base, with 8 bases between them. In DNA, the CDR3 is TGTGCCAGCAGTTTAGGGCGGAAGAACACTGAAGCTTTCTTT. Encoded protein: CASSLGRKNTEAFF.

This sequence joins TRBV10-3 and TRBJ1-1; D gene unclear. This CDR3 region has 11 residues. Trimming cost V 11 bases and J 2 bases, with 9 bases left between them. CDR1 is ENHRY and CDR2 is SYGVKD in the germline V gene. The CDR3 protein is CASLRNTEAFF. CDR3 sequence (DNA): TGTGCCTCCCTGAGAAACACTGAAGCTTTCTTT.

There are many counts of this clonotype. The rearrangement uses TRBV12-3 or TRBV12-4 and TRBJ1-5, with D uncertain. Trimming removed 4 bases at V and 6 bases at J, with 10 bases between. This CDR3 has 13 residues. The chain's CDR3 is CASSWERSQPQHF. CDR3 coding DNA: TGTGCCAGCAGTTGGGAGAGGTCTCAGCCCCAGCATTTT.

This clonotype was detected many times. The chain has TRBV19 and TRBJ2-7; tentatively, D is TRBD1 or TRBD2 (6 bases each). The CDR3 contains 14 residues. Germline CDR1 LNHDA, CDR2 SQIVND (reference sequence). Trimming removed 7 bases from V and 6 bases from J, with 19 bases in between. The CDR3 region is CASTEEGRGREQYF. The CDR3 DNA reads as TGTGCCAGTACTGAGGAGGGACGGGGGCGCGAGCAGTACTTC.

In its sample, this clonotype was seen a few times. V gene TRBV20-1 combines with J gene TRBJ2-7, with D unresolved. Germline V CDR1 and CDR2: DFQATT, SNEGSKA (reference sequence). V lost 2 bases and J lost 0, with 5 bases in between. There are 12 residues in the CDR3. CDR3 in amino acids: CSARYSSYEQYF. CDR3 nucleotides: TGCAGTGCTAGATACAGCTCCTACGAGCAGTACTTC.

This clonotype has ten or more counts. J is TRBJ2-5 and V is TRBV3-1; D is perhaps TRBD1 (6 bases). The CDR3 is 13 amino acids. Germline assignment: CDR1 LGHDT and CDR2 YNNKEL (reference sequence). V lost 3 bases to trimming and J lost 1 base, with 6 bases between them. CDR3 bases: TGTGCCAGCAGCCAGGACAGCCAAGAGACCCAGTACTTC. The encoded protein is CASSQDSQETQYF.